These 7 T cell receptor beta chains were sequenced from one sample in a study of blood T cell repertoires in COVID-19. Sequencing used immunoSEQ multiplex PCR; TCRdb keeps in-frame clones, though not all of them. Counted here are 150,000 or so clones, roughly 86% occurring once; the ten biggest clones make up approximately 2.4%. The specimen was peripheral blood. The receptors derive from a human donor in a cohort sampled during active COVID-19.

The V gene is TRBV2, the J gene TRBJ2-5; 7 bases are shared with TRBD1. CDR1 is SNHLY and CDR2 is FYNNEI in the germline V gene. CDR3 length equals 17 residues. The V gene end was trimmed by 6 bases and the J gene end by 5 bases; junction bases not matched to a gene: 18. Here the CDR3 reads CASSRRSGTVITETQYF. CDR3 nucleotides: TGTGCCAGCAGCCGAAGATCAGGGACAGTGATAACGGAGACCCAGTACTTC.

The chain links TRBV7-2 to TRBJ2-3, with 10 bases matching TRBD2. V trimming: 0 bases; J trimming: 0 bases; junction bases outside the gene matches: 3. Germline CDR1 is SGHTA and CDR2 is FQGNSA. The CDR3 spans 17 residues. CDR3 residues: CASSLAIAGGSTDTQYF. DNA of the CDR3: TGTGCCAGCAGCTTAGCGATAGCGGGAGGTAGCACAGATACGCAGTATTTT.

This clone appeared a single time. V gene TRBV28 combines with J gene TRBJ2-1; 9 bases match TRBD1. Germline V CDR1 and CDR2: MDHEN, SYDVKM. CDR3 length: 16 amino acids. J gave up 5 bases and V 1 base, and 6 bases lay outside the gene matches. The CDR3 DNA is TGTGCCAGCAGTTTATCCCCGGACAGGGGAGACAATGAGCAGTTCTTC. Amino acids: CASSLSPDRGDNEQFF.

The chain uses TRBV7-9 and TRBJ1-1; no definite D call. This CDR3 is 13 amino acids long. Germline CDR1 reads SEHNR; CDR2 reads FQNEAQ (reference sequence). Trimming took off 5 bases at V and 1 base at J, with 8 bases between the two ends. The CDR3 DNA reads TGTGCCAGCAGCCCCCGAGCGAACACTGAAGCTTTCTTT. This translates into CASSPRANTEAFF. Drawing the rest from reference TRBV7-9 and TRBJ1-1, the complete variable domain is DTGVSQNPRHKITKRGQNVTFRCDPISEHNRLYWYRQTLGQGPEFLTYFQNEAQLEKSRLLSDRFSAERPKGSFSTLEIQRTEQGDSAMYLCASSPRANTEAFFGQGTRLTVV.

The V call is TRBV6-5, the J call TRBJ2-1; possible D gene TRBD1, 6 bases. Germline V CDR1 and CDR2: MNHEY, SVGAGI. The ends were cut back, 6 bases at V and 4 bases at J, with 16 bases in the middle. The length of the CDR3 is 15 residues. The CDR3 DNA reads TGTGCCAGCAGGGTACAGGGTCCGGGGTACAATGAGCAGTTCTTC. Translating it yields CASRVQGPGYNEQFF.

The DNA of the CDR3 is TGTGCCAGCAGTTTTGAGAGGAACTATGGCTACACCTTC. Translating it yields CASSFERNYGYTF. This chain uses TRBV12-3 or TRBV12-4 with TRBJ1-2; D not resolved. The length of the CDR3 is 13 residues. The V end lost 3 bases, the J end lost 2 bases, and 7 bases lay between the germline ends.

The sample holds a few counts of this clone. J is TRBJ1-5 and V is TRBV7-8, with D perhaps matching TRBD1 (5 bases). The V gene lost 8 bases and the J gene lost 11 bases, with 28 bases spanning the gap. The CDR3 has 16 amino acids. CDR1 is SGHVS and CDR2 is FQNEAQ in the germline V gene. The CDR3 DNA reads TGTGCCAGCGGGCCCAGGCGGGGCGAAGGTGACTTGGCCCAGCATTTT. Translated: CASGPRRGEGDLAQHF.